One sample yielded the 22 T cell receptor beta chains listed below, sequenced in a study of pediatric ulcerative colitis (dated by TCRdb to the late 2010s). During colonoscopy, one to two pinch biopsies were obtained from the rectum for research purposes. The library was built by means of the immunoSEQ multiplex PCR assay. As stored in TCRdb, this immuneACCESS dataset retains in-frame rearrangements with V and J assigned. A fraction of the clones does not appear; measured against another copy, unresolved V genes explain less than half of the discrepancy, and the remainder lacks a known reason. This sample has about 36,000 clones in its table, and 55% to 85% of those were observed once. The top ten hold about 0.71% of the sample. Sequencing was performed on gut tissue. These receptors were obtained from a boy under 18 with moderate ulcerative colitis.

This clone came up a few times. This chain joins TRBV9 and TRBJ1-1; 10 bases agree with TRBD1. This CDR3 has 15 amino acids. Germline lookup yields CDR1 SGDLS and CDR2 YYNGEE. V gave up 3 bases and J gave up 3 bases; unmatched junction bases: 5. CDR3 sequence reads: CASSAGDRGDTEAFF. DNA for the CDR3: TGTGCCAGCAGCGCGGGGGACAGGGGAGACACTGAAGCTTTCTTT.

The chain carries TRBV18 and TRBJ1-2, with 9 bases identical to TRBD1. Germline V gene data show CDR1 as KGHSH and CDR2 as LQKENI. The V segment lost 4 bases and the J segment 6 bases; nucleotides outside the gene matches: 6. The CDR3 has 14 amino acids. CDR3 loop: CASSRPGDRDGYTF. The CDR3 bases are TGTGCCAGCTCACGCCCAGGGGACAGGGATGGCTACACCTTC.

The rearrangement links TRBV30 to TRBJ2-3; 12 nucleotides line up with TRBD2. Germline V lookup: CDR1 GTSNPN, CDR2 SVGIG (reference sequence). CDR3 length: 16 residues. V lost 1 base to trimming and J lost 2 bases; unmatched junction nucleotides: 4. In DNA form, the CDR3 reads TGTGCCTGGAGTGCTCGGACTAGCGGGAACACAGATACGCAGTATTTT. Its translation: CAWSARTSGNTDTQYF. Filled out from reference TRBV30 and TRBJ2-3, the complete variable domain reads SQTIHQWPATLVQPVGSPLSLECTVEGTSNPNLYWYRQAAGRGLQLLFYSVGIGQISSEVPQNLSASRPQDRQFILSSKKLLLSDSGFYLCAWSARTSGNTDTQYFGPGTRLTVL.

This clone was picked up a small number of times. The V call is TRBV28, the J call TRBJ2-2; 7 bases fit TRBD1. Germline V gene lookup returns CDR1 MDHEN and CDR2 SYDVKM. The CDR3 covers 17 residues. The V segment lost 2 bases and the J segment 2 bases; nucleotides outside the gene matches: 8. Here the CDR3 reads CASSLRGLVPNTGELFF. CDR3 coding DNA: TGTGCCAGCAGTTTAAGGGGGCTCGTGCCAAACACCGGGGAGCTGTTTTTT.

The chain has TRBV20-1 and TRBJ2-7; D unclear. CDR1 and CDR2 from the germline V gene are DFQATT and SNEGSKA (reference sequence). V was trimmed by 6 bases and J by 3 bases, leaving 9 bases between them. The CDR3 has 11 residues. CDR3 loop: CSAEYSYEQYF. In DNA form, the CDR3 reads TGCAGTGCGGAATACAGCTACGAGCAGTACTTC.

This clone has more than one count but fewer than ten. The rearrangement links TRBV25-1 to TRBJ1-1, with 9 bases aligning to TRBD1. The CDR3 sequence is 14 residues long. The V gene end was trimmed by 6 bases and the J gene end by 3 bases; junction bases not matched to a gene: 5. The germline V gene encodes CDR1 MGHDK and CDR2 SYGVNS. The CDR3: CASSQDRGYTEAFF. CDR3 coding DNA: TGTGCCAGCAGCCAGGACAGGGGCTACACTGAAGCTTTCTTT.

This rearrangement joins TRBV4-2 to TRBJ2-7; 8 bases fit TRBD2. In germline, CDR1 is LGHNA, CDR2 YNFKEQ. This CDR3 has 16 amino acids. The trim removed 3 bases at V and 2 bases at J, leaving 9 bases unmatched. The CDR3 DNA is TGTGCCAGCAGCCACATAGCGGGGCCCACCCCCTACGAGCAGTACTTC. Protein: CASSHIAGPTPYEQYF.

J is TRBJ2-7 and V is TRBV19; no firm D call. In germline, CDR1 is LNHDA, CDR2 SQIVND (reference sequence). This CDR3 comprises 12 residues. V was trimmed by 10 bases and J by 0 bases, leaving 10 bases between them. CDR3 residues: CATQDTSYEQYF. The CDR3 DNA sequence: TGTGCCACTCAAGACACCTCCTACGAGCAGTACTTC.

The CDR3 sequence is CASSIGRGSEQYF. The CDR3 region has the DNA TGTGCCAGTAGTATAGGTAGAGGGAGCGAGCAGTACTTC. This chain joins TRBV19 and TRBJ2-7; weak D call: TRBD2 (5 bases). CDR3 length: 13 amino acids. Germline assignment: CDR1 LNHDA and CDR2 SQIVND (reference sequence). The V end was cut by 1 base, the J end by 6 bases, with 10 bases between.

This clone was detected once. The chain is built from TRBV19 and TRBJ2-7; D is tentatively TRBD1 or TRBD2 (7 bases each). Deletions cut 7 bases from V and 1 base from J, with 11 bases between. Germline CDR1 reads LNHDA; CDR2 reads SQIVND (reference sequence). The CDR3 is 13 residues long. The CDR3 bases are TGTGCCAGTAAGCGGGACAGTTCCTACGAGCAGTACTTC. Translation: CASKRDSSYEQYF.

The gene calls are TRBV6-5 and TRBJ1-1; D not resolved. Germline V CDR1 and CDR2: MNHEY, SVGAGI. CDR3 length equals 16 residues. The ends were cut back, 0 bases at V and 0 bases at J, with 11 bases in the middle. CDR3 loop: CASSYSWGLMNTEAFF. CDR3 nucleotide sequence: TGTGCCAGCAGTTACTCGTGGGGTCTAATGAACACTGAAGCTTTCTTT.

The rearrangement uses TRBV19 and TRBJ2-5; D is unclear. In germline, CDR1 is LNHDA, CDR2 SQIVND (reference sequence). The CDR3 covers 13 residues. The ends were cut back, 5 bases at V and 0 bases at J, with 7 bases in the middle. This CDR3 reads CASSGTDQETQYF. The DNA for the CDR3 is TGTGCCAGTAGTGGTACAGACCAAGAGACCCAGTACTTC.

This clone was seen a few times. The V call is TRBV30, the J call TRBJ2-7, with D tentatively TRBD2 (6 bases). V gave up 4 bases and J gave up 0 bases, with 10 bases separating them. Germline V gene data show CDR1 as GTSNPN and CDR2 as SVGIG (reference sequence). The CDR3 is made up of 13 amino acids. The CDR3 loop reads CAWIGGGSYEQYF. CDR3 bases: TGTGCCTGGATCGGGGGAGGCTCCTACGAGCAGTACTTC.

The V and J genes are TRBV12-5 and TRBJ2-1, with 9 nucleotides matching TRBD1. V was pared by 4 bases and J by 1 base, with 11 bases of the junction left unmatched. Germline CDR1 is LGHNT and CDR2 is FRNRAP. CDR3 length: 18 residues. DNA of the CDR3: TGTGCTAGTGGTTCGCCATGGGGGGGACAGGGTTCCTACAATGAGCAGTTCTTC. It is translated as CASGSPWGGQGSYNEQFF.

The CDR3 coding sequence is TGTGCCAGCAGTTTAAGGCAGGGGGGCAATGAGCAGTTCTTC. Amino acid sequence: CASSLRQGGNEQFF. The chain combines TRBV28 with TRBJ2-1; weak D call: TRBD1 (7 bases). The length of the CDR3 is 14 residues. The germline gives CDR1 MDHEN, CDR2 SYDVKM. Trimming removed 2 bases from V and 6 bases from J, with 11 bases in between.

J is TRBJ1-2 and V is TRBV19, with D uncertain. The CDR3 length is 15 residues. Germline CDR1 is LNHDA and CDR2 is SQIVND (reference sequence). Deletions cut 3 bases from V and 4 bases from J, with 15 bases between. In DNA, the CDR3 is TGTGCCAGTAGTATCCGGGCTCTCGGCGGCTATGGCTACACCTTC. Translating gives CASSIRALGGYGYTF.

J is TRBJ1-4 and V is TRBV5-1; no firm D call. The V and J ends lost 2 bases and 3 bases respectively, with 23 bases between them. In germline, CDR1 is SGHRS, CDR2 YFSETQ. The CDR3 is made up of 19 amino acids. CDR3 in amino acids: CASSFFPLQVLSPNEKLFF. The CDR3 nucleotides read TGCGCCAGCAGCTTTTTCCCCCTTCAGGTACTGTCGCCTAATGAAAAACTGTTTTTT.

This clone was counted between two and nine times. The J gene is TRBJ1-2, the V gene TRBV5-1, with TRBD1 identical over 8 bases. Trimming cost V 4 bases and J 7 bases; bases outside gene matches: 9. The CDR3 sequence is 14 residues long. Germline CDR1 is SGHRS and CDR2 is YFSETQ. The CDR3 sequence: CASSALQGASGYTF. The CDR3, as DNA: TGCGCCAGCAGCGCGCTCCAGGGGGCGAGTGGCTACACCTTC.

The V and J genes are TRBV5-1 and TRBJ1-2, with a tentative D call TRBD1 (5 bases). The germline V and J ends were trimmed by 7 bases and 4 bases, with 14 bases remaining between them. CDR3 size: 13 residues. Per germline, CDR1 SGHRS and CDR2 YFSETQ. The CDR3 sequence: CASAALGVYGYTF. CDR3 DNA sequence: TGCGCCAGCGCCGCTTTGGGGGTCTATGGCTACACCTTC. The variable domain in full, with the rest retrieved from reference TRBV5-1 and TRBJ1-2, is KAGVTQTPRYLIKTRGQQVTLSCSPISGHRSVSWYQQTPGQGLQFLFEYFSETQRNKGNFPGRFSGRQFSNSRSEMNVSTLELGDSALYLCASAALGVYGYTFGSGTRLTVV.

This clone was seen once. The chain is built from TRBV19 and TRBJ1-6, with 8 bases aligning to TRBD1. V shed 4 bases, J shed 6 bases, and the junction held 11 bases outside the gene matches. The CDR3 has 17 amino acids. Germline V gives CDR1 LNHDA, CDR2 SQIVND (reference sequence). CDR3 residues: CASSTHRGVRGNSPLHF. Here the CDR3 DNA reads TGTGCCAGTAGTACCCACAGGGGGGTACGGGGTAATTCACCCCTCCACTTT. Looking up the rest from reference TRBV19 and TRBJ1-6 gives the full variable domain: DGGITQSPKYLFRKEGQNVTLSCEQNLNHDAMYWYRQDPGQGLRLIYYSQIVNDFQKGDIAEGYSVSREKKESFPLTVTSAQKNPTAFYLCASSTHRGVRGNSPLHFGNGTRLTVT.

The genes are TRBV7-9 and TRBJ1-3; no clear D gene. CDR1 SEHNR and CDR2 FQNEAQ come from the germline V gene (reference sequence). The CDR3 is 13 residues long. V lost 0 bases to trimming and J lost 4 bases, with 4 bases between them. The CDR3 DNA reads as TGTGCCAGCAGCTTAGCCCAGGGAAACACCATATATTTT. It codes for CASSLAQGNTIYF.

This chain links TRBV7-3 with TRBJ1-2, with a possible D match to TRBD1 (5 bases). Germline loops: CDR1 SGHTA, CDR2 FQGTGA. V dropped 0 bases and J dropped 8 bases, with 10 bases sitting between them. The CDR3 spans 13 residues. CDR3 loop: CASSLTRGEGYTF. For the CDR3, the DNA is TGTGCCAGCAGCTTAACGCGAGGGGAAGGCTACACCTTC.